This entry features one T cell receptor (beta chain) sequence. The antigen remains undetermined. The CDR3 length is 12 residues. The J segment lost 11 bases and the V segment lost 5 bases, leaving 6 bases of the junction unmatched. Germline V gene data show CDR1 as LNHDA and CDR2 as SQIVND (reference sequence). The data stem from a study of chemoradiotherapy in HPV16-positive cancers. General study results and limits: Only two HPV16-positive patients supplied the functional HPV-specificity definition.

Generated by immunoSEQ multiplex PCR, the TCRdb table keeps only in-frame clones and is missing some. The sample comprises over 10,000 clones, about three quarters of which are singletons, and about 2.3% rests with the top ten. Sample collection occurred from a patient who underwent chemoradiotherapy. The TCR comes from a human donor with HPV-associated anogenital cancer. The rearrangement joins TRBV19 to TRBJ1-1, with TRBD1 matching 9 bases. The CDR3 protein is CASSWDRATAFF. The CDR3 region has the DNA TGTGCCAGTAGTTGGGACAGGGCGACGGCTTTCTTT.